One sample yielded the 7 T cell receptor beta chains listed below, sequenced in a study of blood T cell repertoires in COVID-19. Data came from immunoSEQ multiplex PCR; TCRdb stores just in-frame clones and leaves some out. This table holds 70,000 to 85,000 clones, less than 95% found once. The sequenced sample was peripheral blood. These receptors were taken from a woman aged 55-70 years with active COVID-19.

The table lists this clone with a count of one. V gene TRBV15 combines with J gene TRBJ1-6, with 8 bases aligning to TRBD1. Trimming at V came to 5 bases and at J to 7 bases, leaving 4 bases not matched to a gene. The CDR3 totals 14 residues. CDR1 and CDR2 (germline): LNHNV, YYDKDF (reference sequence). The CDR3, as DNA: TGTGCCACCAGCGACGGACAGGGAAATTCACCCCTCCACTTT. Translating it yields CATSDGQGNSPLHF. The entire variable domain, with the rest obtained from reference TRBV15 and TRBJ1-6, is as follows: DAMVIQNPRYQVTQFGKPVTLSCSQTLNHNVMYWYQQKSSQAPKLLFHYYDKDFNNEADTPDNFQSRRPNTSFCFLDIRSPGLGDTAMYLCATSDGQGNSPLHFGNGTRLTVT.

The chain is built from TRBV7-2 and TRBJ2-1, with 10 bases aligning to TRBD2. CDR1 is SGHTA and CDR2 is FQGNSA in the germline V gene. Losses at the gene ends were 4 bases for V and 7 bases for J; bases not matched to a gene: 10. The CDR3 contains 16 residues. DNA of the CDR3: TGTGCCAGCAGCTCCCGACTAGCGGGCGTTATTAATGAGCAGTTCTTC. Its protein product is CASSSRLAGVINEQFF.

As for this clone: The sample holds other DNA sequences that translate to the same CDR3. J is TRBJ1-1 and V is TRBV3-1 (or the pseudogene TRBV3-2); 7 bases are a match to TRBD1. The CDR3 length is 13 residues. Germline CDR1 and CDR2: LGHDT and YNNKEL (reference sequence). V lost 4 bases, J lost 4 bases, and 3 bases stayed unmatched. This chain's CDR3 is CASSPRQGTEAFF. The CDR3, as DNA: TGTGCCAGCAGCCCCCGACAGGGCACTGAAGCTTTCTTT.

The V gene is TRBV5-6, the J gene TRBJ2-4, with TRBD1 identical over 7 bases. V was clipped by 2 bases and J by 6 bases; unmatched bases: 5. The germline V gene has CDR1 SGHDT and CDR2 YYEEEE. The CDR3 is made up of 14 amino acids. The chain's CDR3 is CASSFRDSRNIQYF. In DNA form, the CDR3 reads TGTGCCAGCAGCTTCCGGGACAGTAGAAACATTCAGTACTTC.

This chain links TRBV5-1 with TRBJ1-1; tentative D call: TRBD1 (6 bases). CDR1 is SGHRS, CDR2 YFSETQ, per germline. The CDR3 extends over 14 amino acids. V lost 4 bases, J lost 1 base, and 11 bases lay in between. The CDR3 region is CASSRGDTNTEAFF. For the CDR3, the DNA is TGCGCCAGCAGCCGGGGGGACACGAACACTGAAGCTTTCTTT.

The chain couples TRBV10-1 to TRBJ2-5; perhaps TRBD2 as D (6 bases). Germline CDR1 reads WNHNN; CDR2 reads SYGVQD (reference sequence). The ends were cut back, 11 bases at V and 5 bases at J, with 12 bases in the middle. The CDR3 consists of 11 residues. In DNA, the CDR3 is TGCGCCCGCCCTCGGGGGGAGACCCAGTACTTC. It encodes CARPRGETQYF.

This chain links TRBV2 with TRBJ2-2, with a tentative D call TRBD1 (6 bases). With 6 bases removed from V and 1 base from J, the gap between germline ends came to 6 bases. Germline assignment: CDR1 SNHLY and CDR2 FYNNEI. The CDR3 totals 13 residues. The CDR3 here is CASRTGNTGELFF. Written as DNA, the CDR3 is TGTGCCAGCAGGACAGGGAACACCGGGGAGCTGTTTTTT.